This T cell receptor (beta chain) was profiled in a study of blood T cell repertoires in COVID-19. During active infection, Seattle patients enrolled and were then monitored through disease. V dropped 4 bases and J dropped 6 bases, with 13 bases sitting between them. Germline values: CDR1 LGHDT, CDR2 YNNKEL (reference sequence). This CDR3 comprises 14 residues. Sequencing used immunoSEQ multiplex PCR; TCRdb keeps in-frame clones, though not all of them. The table lists some 300,000 clones, more than 80% of them singletons. Sequenced: peripheral blood. The V call is TRBV3-1 (or the pseudogene TRBV3-2), the J call TRBJ2-1; D possibly corresponds to TRBD1 (6 bases). This TCR derives from a woman aged 45-65 years with COVID-19, enrolled during active disease. CDR3 bases: TGTGCCAGCAGCCTCGGACAGCCCCCCAATGAGCAGTTCTTC. It specifies CASSLGQPPNEQFF.